This T cell receptor beta chain was observed in a study of metastatic and nonmetastatic thyroid tumors. The overall study: Repertoire data that came from the blood and tumor or nodule tissue of malignant and benign thyroid patients were compared. Broader study findings: Malignant thyroid tumors reportedly had TCR beta diversity that was significantly higher than in benign nodules, in blood and tumor.

This clone was seen many times. Its antigen is as yet unknown. Germline V gene data show CDR1 as SGHAT and CDR2 as FQNNGV. CDR3 length: 16 residues. Between the trimmed V and J ends, which lost 2 bases and 2 bases, there was a span of 12 bases. There were no patients who had received any treatment before thyroid surgery. TCRdb re-called the PCR reads through MiXCR. The table records thousands of clones, 44% of them present only once. Sequenced sample: tumor tissue. J is TRBJ2-2 and V is TRBV11-2; D ambiguous. This clonotype was obtained from a male donor with papillary thyroid cancer or a benign thyroid nodule (not recorded which). Some clones in this sample may be carry-over from other donors' samples. DNA of the CDR3: TGTGCCAGCAGCTTACAACCGGCCAGAAACACCGGGGAGCTGTTTTTT. Translation: CASSLQPARNTGELFF.